Sequencing of this T cell receptor (beta chain) was carried out in a study of cytomegalovirus exposure and HLA in healthy donors. Primers: 60 Vbeta forward and 13 Jbeta reverse. The assay was immunoSEQ multiplex PCR, and TCRdb's table has in-frame clones only and misses some. The data hold approximately 100,000 clones, with 60% to 75% observed a single time. CDR3 size: 11 residues. The germline V gene encodes CDR1 GTSNPN and CDR2 SVGIG (reference sequence). V gave up 8 bases and J gave up 11 bases; unmatched junction bases: 7. Study results and caveats: The analysis excluded some indistinguishable V segments, including TRBV6-2 and TRBV6-3. Donors were assumed by presence/absence analyses to have roughly uniform sequencing depth. A later analysis found most CMV-associated TCR beta chains apparently HLA-restricted.

As concerns this clone: Its antigen remains unidentified.

The clonotype was recovered from a man in his 60s in good health and CMV-seronegative. The chain links TRBV30 to TRBJ2-1, with 9 bases lining up with TRBD2. The sample comprised PBMCs. The CDR3 protein is CARTSGYKQFF. The CDR3 DNA follows: TGTGCCCGAACTAGCGGGTACAAGCAGTTCTTC.